The sequence of this T cell receptor (beta chain) was determined in a study of blood T cells in healthy people across ages. Trimming stripped 1 base from V and 11 bases from J, with 12 bases between. The length of the CDR3 is 13 residues. The germline CDR1 and CDR2 sequences are SGHTA and FQGNSA. Together with a sample-barcoded 5' primer, a J-beta primer mix was included in a second PCR lasting about 7 to 12 cycles. Each CDR3 protein is one row after TCRdb ran MiXCR on the 5' RACE reads. The sample consists of about 1.6 million distinct CDR3 sequences, about 31% of them appearing once. The individuals who served as donors were healthy Caucasians living in Russia, aged about 6 to 100. Peripheral blood from each donor was collected in a volume of 8 to 10 milliliters. The authors extracted at least 5 micrograms of total RNA per sample.

The J gene is TRBJ2-1, the V gene TRBV7-2, with D uncertain. The sequence derives from a woman in her thirties in good health. Input material: blood. The CDR3 DNA is TGTGCCAGCAGCTTAGGTGGTGGGATAAAGCAGTTCTTC. Encoded protein: CASSLGGGIKQFF.